The 22 T cell receptor beta chains below were found in one sample sequenced in a study of blood T cell repertoires in COVID-19. TCRdb's copy holds only in-frame clones and misses some; the assay was immunoSEQ multiplex PCR. Of roughly 130,000 clones detected, 82% appear once; the ten largest clones hold approximately 4.5%. The source material was peripheral blood. These receptor sequences come from a woman between 65 and 79 years old with acute or convalescent COVID-19.

This clone was seen a handful of times. The chain is built from TRBV5-4 and TRBJ1-6, with 8 bases matching TRBD1. This CDR3 has 17 residues. Germline assignment: CDR1 SGHNT and CDR2 YYREEE (reference sequence). After removal of 3 bases from V and 1 base from J, the junction contained 6 bases not matched to a gene. The CDR3 reads CASSSTGGRSYNSPLHF. CDR3 sequence (DNA): TGTGCCAGCAGCTCTACAGGGGGGAGGTCCTATAATTCACCCCTCCACTTT.

The chain combines TRBV7-9 with TRBJ1-1; tentatively, D is TRBD1 (6 bases). V was cut by 1 base and J by 2 bases, with 14 bases left in between. Germline loops: CDR1 SEHNR, CDR2 FQNEAQ (reference sequence). This CDR3 spans 16 amino acids. The chain's CDR3 is CASSLGGTGINTEAFF. The DNA of the CDR3 is TGTGCCAGCAGCTTAGGAGGAACAGGGATTAACACTGAAGCTTTCTTT.

The V and J genes are TRBV7-9 and TRBJ1-3, with D hard to call. The CDR3 has 15 residues. Per germline, CDR1 SEHNR and CDR2 FQNEAQ (reference sequence). V was clipped by 5 bases and J by 0 bases, with 11 bases between them. For the CDR3, the DNA is TGTGCCAGCAGCCCTTCACAAATCTCTGGAAACACCATATATTTT. The encoded protein is CASSPSQISGNTIYF.

This chain links TRBV19 with TRBJ1-1; tentatively, D is TRBD1 (6 bases). The CDR3 has 12 residues. Trimming stripped 8 bases from V and 6 bases from J, with 13 bases between. Germline values: CDR1 LNHDA, CDR2 SQIVND (reference sequence). CDR3 DNA: TGTGCCAGTGAGGGGGAAGTCGCTGAAGCTTTCTTT. This sequence encodes CASEGEVAEAFF.

This chain connects TRBV5-6 to TRBJ2-5, with D tentatively TRBD2 (5 bases). The CDR3 is 13 amino acids. V was trimmed by 2 bases and J by 4 bases, leaving 9 bases between them. Per germline, CDR1 SGHDT and CDR2 YYEEEE. The CDR3 reads CASSFYSGETQYF. The CDR3 nucleotides read TGTGCCAGCAGCTTTTACAGCGGAGAGACCCAGTACTTC.

The chain uses TRBV11-2 and TRBJ1-3; unclear D gene. Germline CDR1 is SGHAT and CDR2 is FQNNGV. The CDR3 extends over 14 amino acids. V lost 5 bases and J lost 0, with 8 bases in between. The CDR3 DNA sequence: TGTGCCAGCAGCCTACTTGCCTCTGGAAACACCATATATTTT. Encoded protein: CASSLLASGNTIYF.

The V gene is TRBV11-3, the J gene TRBJ1-5; the match to TRBD1 covers 9 bases. This CDR3 has 18 amino acids. Germline CDR1 is SGHNT and CDR2 is YENEEA. J was trimmed by 4 bases and V by 2 bases; bases with no gene match: 12. The chain's CDR3 is CASSLRVRGTGMNQPQHF. For the CDR3, the DNA is TGTGCCAGCAGCTTAAGGGTTCGGGGGACAGGGATGAATCAGCCCCAGCATTTT.

The chain uses TRBV30 and TRBJ2-5; TRBD1 agrees at 7 bases. V trimming: 2 bases; J trimming: 0 bases; junction bases outside the gene matches: 15. CDR1 and CDR2 (germline): GTSNPN, SVGIG (reference sequence). The CDR3 spans 18 residues. Here the CDR3 reads CAWSTPTGFAPYQETQYF. CDR3 coding DNA: TGTGCCTGGAGTACCCCGACAGGGTTCGCTCCGTACCAAGAGACCCAGTACTTC.

V and J are TRBV9 and TRBJ1-1; D remains unclear. The germline gives CDR1 SGDLS, CDR2 YYNGEE. Trimming removed 0 bases at V and 0 bases at J, with 6 bases between. The CDR3 contains 14 residues. CDR3 region: CASSVGGMNTEAFF. The CDR3 DNA sequence: TGTGCCAGCAGCGTAGGCGGCATGAACACTGAAGCTTTCTTT.

This chain uses TRBV14 with TRBJ1-1; maybe TRBD1 (5 bases). Trimming cost V 4 bases and J 7 bases, with 16 bases left between them. Germline V gives CDR1 SGHDN, CDR2 FVKESK. This CDR3 spans 14 amino acids. Here the CDR3 DNA reads TGTGCCAGCAGCCCAAGATTGGGTAGGGGTGAAGCTTTCTTT. Its translation is CASSPRLGRGEAFF. Full variable domain (missing parts from reference TRBV14 and TRBJ1-1): EAGVTQFPSHSVIEKGQTVTLRCDPISGHDNLYWYRRVMGKEIKFLLHFVKESKQDESGMPNNRFLAERTGGTYSTLKVQPAELEDSGVYFCASSPRLGRGEAFFGQGTRLTVV.

The chain employs TRBV30 and TRBJ2-5, with 11 bases lining up with TRBD2. The CDR3 loop spans 16 amino acids. Per the germline V gene, CDR1 is GTSNPN and CDR2 is SVGIG (reference sequence). V lost 2 bases to trimming and J lost 3 bases; unmatched junction nucleotides: 8. CDR3 sequence reads: CAWSRAGTSGKETQYF. The CDR3 region has the DNA TGTGCCTGGAGTCGTGCCGGGACTAGCGGAAAAGAGACCCAGTACTTC.

The chain carries TRBV9 and TRBJ2-3; 9 bases match TRBD2. Unmatched junction bases numbered 8, after V lost 0 bases and J lost 0 bases. Germline V gene lookup returns CDR1 SGDLS and CDR2 YYNGEE. This CDR3 region has 18 residues. CDR3 residues: CASSVALLAGASTDTQYF. The CDR3 DNA reads as TGTGCCAGCAGCGTAGCCCTATTAGCGGGGGCCAGCACAGATACGCAGTATTTT.

The J gene is TRBJ2-7, the V gene TRBV5-1; 8 nucleotides line up with TRBD1. The CDR3 covers 15 residues. V shed 5 bases and J 4 bases; nucleotides not matched to a gene: 11. The germline CDR1 and CDR2 sequences are SGHRS and YFSETQ. CDR3 sequence: CASSLDQGALYEQYF. In DNA, the CDR3 is TGCGCCAGCAGTTTAGACCAGGGGGCGCTTTACGAGCAGTACTTC.

The chain carries TRBV2 and TRBJ2-1, with 7 bases that match TRBD1. CDR3 length: 13 amino acids. Trimming took 0 bases from V and 12 from J; bases not matched to a gene: 5. Germline CDR1 SNHLY, CDR2 FYNNEI. The CDR3 region has the DNA TGTGCCAGCAGTGAAGCCGGACAGGTTGCGCAGTTCTTC. Protein product: CASSEAGQVAQFF.

In this sample, this clone turned up once. This chain joins TRBV2 and TRBJ2-2; D uncertain. The CDR3 sequence is 13 residues long. V lost 1 base, J lost 6 bases, and 6 bases lay in between. Germline V CDR1 and CDR2: SNHLY, FYNNEI. The CDR3 DNA reads as TGTGCCAGCAGTGAAGGTGGGCCCGGGGAGCTGTTTTTT. It translates to CASSEGGPGELFF. Full variable domain (outside the CDR3, taken from reference TRBV2 and TRBJ2-2): EPEVTQTPSHQVTQMGQEVILRCVPISNHLYFYWYRQILGQKVEFLVSFYNNEISEKSEIFDDQFSVERPDGSNFTLKIRSTKLEDSAMYFCASSEGGPGELFFGEGSRLTVL.

J is TRBJ1-2 and V is TRBV30; TRBD1 matches 8 bases. Unmatched junction bases numbered 6, after V lost 1 base and J lost 8 bases. The CDR3 sequence is 13 residues long. The germline CDR1 and CDR2 sequences are GTSNPN and SVGIG (reference sequence). The DNA of the CDR3 is TGTGCCTGGAGTGCCCAGGGGGCGGAGGGCTACACCTTC. It codes for CAWSAQGAEGYTF.

This rearrangement joins TRBV12-3 or TRBV12-4 to TRBJ2-3, with D unresolved. V dropped 3 bases and J dropped 2 bases, with 3 bases sitting between them. This CDR3 is built from 12 residues. CDR3 DNA sequence: TGTGCCAGCAGTTTCCTCACAGATACGCAGTATTTT. Translated, it gives CASSFLTDTQYF.

The V call is TRBV18, the J call TRBJ2-5, with D perhaps TRBD1 (6 bases). V was pared by 4 bases and J by 5 bases, with 11 bases between. The CDR3 is made up of 13 amino acids. The germline V gene has CDR1 KGHSH and CDR2 LQKENI. In DNA form, the CDR3 reads TGTGCCAGCTCACGGGGGCCCCAGGAGACCCAGTACTTC. It specifies CASSRGPQETQYF.

The V call is TRBV10-3, the J call TRBJ1-5; D is possibly TRBD1 (6 bases). The CDR3 has 15 amino acids. The ends were cut back, 3 bases at V and 0 bases at J, with 9 bases in the middle. Germline V gene lookup returns CDR1 ENHRY and CDR2 SYGVKD. The CDR3 reads CAISEGGDSNQPQHF. In DNA, the CDR3 is TGTGCCATCAGTGAAGGGGGGGATAGCAATCAGCCCCAGCATTTT.

The chain is built from TRBV19 and TRBJ1-1; D possibly corresponds to TRBD1 (5 bases). This CDR3 is 13 amino acids long. The V gene lost 4 bases and the J gene lost 4 bases, with 10 bases spanning the gap. Germline lookup yields CDR1 LNHDA and CDR2 SQIVND (reference sequence). The CDR3 DNA reads as TGTGCCAGTAGTACCGGGGGGACCACTGAAGCTTTCTTT. Residues: CASSTGGTTEAFF.

The genes are TRBV19 and TRBJ1-1, with D possibly TRBD1 on 6 matching bases. The CDR3 has 14 residues. V lost 8 bases, J lost 5 bases, and 18 bases lay in between. Germline values: CDR1 LNHDA, CDR2 SQIVND (reference sequence). The CDR3 DNA follows: TGTGCCAGTGGGAAAGACAGGTACTGGACTGAAGCTTTCTTT. This translates into CASGKDRYWTEAFF.

The J gene is TRBJ2-2, the V gene TRBV5-1; D possibly corresponds to TRBD2 (5 bases). Trimming took off 4 bases at V and 4 bases at J, with 17 bases between the two ends. This CDR3 has 16 amino acids. Germline CDR1 is SGHRS and CDR2 is YFSETQ. The chain's CDR3 is CASSDGLAPRTGELFF. For the CDR3, the DNA is TGCGCCAGCAGCGATGGACTTGCGCCGCGCACCGGGGAGCTGTTTTTT.